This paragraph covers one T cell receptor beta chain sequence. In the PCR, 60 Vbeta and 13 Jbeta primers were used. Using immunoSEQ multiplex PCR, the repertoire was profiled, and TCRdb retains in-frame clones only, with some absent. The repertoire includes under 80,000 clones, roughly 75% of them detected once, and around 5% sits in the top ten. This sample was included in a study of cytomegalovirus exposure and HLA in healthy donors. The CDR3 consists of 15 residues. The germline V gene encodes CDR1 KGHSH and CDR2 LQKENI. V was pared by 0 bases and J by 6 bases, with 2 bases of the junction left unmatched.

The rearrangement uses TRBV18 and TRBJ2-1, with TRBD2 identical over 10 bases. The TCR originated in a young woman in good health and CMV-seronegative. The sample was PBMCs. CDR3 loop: CASSPPGLAANEQFF. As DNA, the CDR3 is TGTGCCAGCTCACCACCTGGACTAGCGGCCAATGAGCAGTTCTTC.